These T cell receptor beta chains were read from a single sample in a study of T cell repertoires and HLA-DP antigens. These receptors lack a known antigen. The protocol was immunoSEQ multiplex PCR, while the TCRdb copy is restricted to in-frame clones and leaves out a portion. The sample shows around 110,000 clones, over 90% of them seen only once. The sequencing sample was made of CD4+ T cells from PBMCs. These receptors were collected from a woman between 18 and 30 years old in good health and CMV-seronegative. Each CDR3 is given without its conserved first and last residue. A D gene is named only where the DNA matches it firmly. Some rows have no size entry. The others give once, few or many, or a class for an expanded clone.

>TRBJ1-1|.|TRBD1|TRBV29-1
SVKQGVNTEAF
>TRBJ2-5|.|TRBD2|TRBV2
ASTYFGLAGGGAQY
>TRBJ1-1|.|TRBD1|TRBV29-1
SAARDRMNTEAF
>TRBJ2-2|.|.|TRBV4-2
ASSQQTANTGELF
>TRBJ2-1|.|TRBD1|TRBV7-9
ASSLEGATEQF
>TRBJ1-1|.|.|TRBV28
ASSFDAGQPNTEAF
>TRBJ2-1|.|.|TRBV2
ASSPVGYNEQF
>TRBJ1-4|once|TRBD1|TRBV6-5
ASSYNRDRGEKLF
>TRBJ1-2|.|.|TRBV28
ASSHPPAYT
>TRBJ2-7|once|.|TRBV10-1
ASRGESYEQY
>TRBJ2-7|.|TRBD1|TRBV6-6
ASSTTDRGRGYEQY
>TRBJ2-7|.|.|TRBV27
ASSLSQGRLGSYEQY
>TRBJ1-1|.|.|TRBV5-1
ASSLGRDGNTEAF
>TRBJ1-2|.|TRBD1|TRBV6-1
ASSAGQGALDGYT
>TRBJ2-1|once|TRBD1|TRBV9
ASSVVGQGNEQF
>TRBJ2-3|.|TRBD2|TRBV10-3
AISGGTSGFTDTQY
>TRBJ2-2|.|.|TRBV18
ASSPPTDRIAGELF
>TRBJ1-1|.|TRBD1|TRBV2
ASSVTGTENTEAF
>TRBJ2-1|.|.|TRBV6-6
ASSWSRGEQF
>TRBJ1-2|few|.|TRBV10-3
ATKDSANYGYT
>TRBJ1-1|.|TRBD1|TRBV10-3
ATRGQGGTEAF
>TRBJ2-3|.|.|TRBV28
ASSFIQRRSTQY
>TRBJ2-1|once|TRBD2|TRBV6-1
ASSAPTSGPQGEQF
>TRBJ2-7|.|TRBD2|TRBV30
AWSQTSGGLGEQY
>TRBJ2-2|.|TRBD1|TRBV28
ASSSQGNRYTGELF
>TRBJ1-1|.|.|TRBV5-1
ASSLDREGRQAF
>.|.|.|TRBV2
ASRSYEQY
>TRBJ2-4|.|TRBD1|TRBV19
ASSYPRTGRYIQY
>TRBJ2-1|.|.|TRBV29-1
SVARRLVGNNEQF
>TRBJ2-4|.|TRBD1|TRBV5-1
ASSEGQETNIQY
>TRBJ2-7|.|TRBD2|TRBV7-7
ASSFQAGDEQY
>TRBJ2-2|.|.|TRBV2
ASNREFGELF